Following are 9 T cell receptor beta chains from one sample sequenced in a study of OX40 agonist ivuxolimab in advanced cancers. Generated by immunoSEQ multiplex PCR, the TCRdb table keeps only in-frame clones and is missing some. Here the sample spans around 100,000 clones, around nine tenths being singletons. The material was CD4+ or CD8+ T cells sorted from blood, obtained in a trial of the OX40 agonist ivuxolimab. The receptors were sampled from an adult with an advanced solid tumor such as melanoma, head and neck, liver or kidney cancer.

The chain carries TRBV9 and TRBJ2-3; 7 nucleotides match TRBD2. The CDR3 length is 17 residues. V was pared by 0 bases and J by 3 bases, with 10 bases of the junction left unmatched. Germline V gene sequence: CDR1 SGDLS, CDR2 YYNGEE. CDR3 region: CASSVGSGLGGTDTQYF. CDR3 DNA: TGTGCCAGCAGCGTAGGATCTGGACTAGGAGGTACAGATACGCAGTATTTT.

The V gene is TRBV6-5, the J gene TRBJ1-1, with D hard to call. CDR3 length: 13 amino acids. Germline V lookup: CDR1 MNHEY, CDR2 SVGAGI. The V gene lost 5 bases and the J gene lost 0 bases, with 7 bases spanning the gap. Here the CDR3 DNA reads TGTGCCAGCAGTCCCCTTTTGAACACTGAAGCTTTCTTT. Its translation is CASSPLLNTEAFF.

The CDR3 bases are TGCGCCAGCAGCCAAGATCCGCTAGCGGTATCCTACAATGAGCAGTTCTTC. It codes for CASSQDPLAVSYNEQFF. The V gene is TRBV4-3, the J gene TRBJ2-1, with 7 bases fitting TRBD2. The germline V gene encodes CDR1 LGHNA and CDR2 YSLEER. V gave up 0 bases and J gave up 1 base; unmatched junction bases: 6. CDR3 length equals 17 residues.

The V gene is TRBV7-3, the J gene TRBJ2-5; D assignment may be TRBD1 or TRBD2 (5 bases each). This CDR3 comprises 13 residues. Germline-derived CDR1 and CDR2 are SGHTA and FQGTGA. V was clipped by 3 bases and J by 5 bases, with 10 bases between them. The CDR3 loop is CASSFGREETQYF. In nucleotides, the CDR3 is TGTGCCAGCAGCTTTGGCAGGGAGGAGACCCAGTACTTC.

Worth noting for this clone: The sample contains more than one DNA sequence encoding this CDR3. CDR3 coding DNA: TGTGCCAGCTCCCCTGACAGAGTGGATCAGCCCCAGCATTTT. As protein: CASSPDRVDQPQHF. The chain is built from TRBV18 and TRBJ1-5; tentative D call: TRBD1 (5 bases). Germline-derived CDR1 and CDR2 are KGHSH and LQKENI. V was cut by 6 bases and J by 5 bases, with 14 bases left in between. This CDR3 is built from 14 residues.

J is TRBJ2-7 and V is TRBV28; a weak D match, TRBD2 (5 bases). Trimming shortened V by 6 bases and J by 1 base, and 10 bases separated the two germline ends. The CDR3 runs 13 residues. Germline CDR1 is MDHEN and CDR2 is SYDVKM. The CDR3 sequence: CASSPGGSYEQYF. Here the CDR3 DNA reads TGTGCCAGCAGCCCCGGCGGGTCCTACGAGCAGTACTTC. The complete variable domain, with remaining parts taken from reference TRBV28 and TRBJ2-7, reads DVKVTQSSRYLVKRTGEKVFLECVQDMDHENMFWYRQDPGLGLRLIYFSYDVKMKEKGDIPEGYSVSREKKERFSLILESASTNQTSMYLCASSPGGSYEQYFGPGTRLTVT.

The chain links TRBV6-1 to TRBJ2-3; unclear D gene. The CDR3 length is 12 residues. From germline, CDR1 is MNHNS and CDR2 SASEGT. The V and J ends lost 1 base and 4 bases respectively, with 3 bases between them. CDR3 protein: CASSEVADTQYF. The DNA for the CDR3 is TGTGCCAGCAGTGAAGTGGCAGATACGCAGTATTTT.

The chain recombines TRBV10-2 with TRBJ2-3; D is undetermined. The CDR3 spans 13 residues. Germline lookup yields CDR1 WSHSY and CDR2 SAAADI. V was cut by 5 bases and J by 3 bases, with 9 bases left in between. This CDR3 reads CASSPTKTDTQYF. The CDR3 nucleotides read TGCGCCAGCAGTCCGACCAAGACAGATACGCAGTATTTT.

This rearrangement joins TRBV11-1 to TRBJ2-1, with D possibly being TRBD1 (5 bases). This CDR3 has 13 residues. Per the germline V gene, CDR1 is SGHAT and CDR2 is FQDESV (reference sequence). The ends were cut back, 3 bases at V and 8 bases at J, with 11 bases in the middle. CDR3 in DNA: TGTGCCAGCAGCTTGTCTAGGGGCGATGAGCAGTTCTTC. Its translation: CASSLSRGDEQFF.